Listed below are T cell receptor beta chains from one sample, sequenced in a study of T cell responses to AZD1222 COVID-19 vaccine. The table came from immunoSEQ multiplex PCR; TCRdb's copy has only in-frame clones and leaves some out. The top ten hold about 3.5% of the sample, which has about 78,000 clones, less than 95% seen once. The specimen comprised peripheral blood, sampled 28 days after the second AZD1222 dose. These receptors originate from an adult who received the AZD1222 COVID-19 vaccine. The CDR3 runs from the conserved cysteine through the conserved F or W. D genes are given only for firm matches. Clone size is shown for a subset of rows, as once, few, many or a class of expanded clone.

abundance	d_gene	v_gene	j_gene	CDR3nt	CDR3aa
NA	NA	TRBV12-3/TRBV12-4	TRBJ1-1	TGTGCCAGCAGCTGGGGATTTGAAGCTTTCTTT	CASSWGFEAFF
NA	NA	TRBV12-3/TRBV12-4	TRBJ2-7	TGTGCCAGCAGGGGAGATCACTACGAGCAGTACTTC	CASRGDHYEQYF
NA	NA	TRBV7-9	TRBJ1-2	TGTGCCAGCAGCTTAGTCGGGGGCCGTCTAAATGGCTACACCTTC	CASSLVGGRLNGYTF
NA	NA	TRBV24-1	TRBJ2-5	TGTGCCACCAGTGATTTAGGTCGGGGGTCCCAAGAGACCCAGTACTTC	CATSDLGRGSQETQYF
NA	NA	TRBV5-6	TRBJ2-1	TGTGCCAGCAGCTTGACCGGTAATGAGCAGTTCTTC	CASSLTGNEQFF
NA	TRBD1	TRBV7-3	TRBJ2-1	TGTGCCAGCAGCTTAGGGACAGGGTCGAGGAATGAGCAGTTCTTC	CASSLGTGSRNEQFF
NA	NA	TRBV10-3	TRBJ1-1	TGTGCCATCATGGAGCCAGCGAACACTGAAGCTTTCTTT	CAIMEPANTEAFF
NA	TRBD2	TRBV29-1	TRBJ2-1	TGCAGCGTCAGCGGGACTAGCGATTTCAATGAGCAGTTCTTC	CSVSGTSDFNEQFF
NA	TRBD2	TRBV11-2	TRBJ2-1	TGTGCCAGCAGCTCTGGGACTAGCGGGAGGATTGGGTTCTTC	CASSSGTSGRIGFF
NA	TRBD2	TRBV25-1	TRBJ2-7	TGTGCCAGCAGTGAATCGGTAGCGGGGTACTACGAGCAGTACTTC	CASSESVAGYYEQYF
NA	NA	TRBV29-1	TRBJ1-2	TGCAGCGTCCAAAACAGGGTGCAAGGTGGCTACACCTTC	CSVQNRVQGGYTF
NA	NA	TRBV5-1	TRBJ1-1	TGCGCCAGCAGCTTGAATGGGGGGAACACTGAAGCTTTCTTT	CASSLNGGNTEAFF
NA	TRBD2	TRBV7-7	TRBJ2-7	TGTGCCAGCAGCCTCCAGAGCGGGAGTGGGTACGAGCAGTACTTC	CASSLQSGSGYEQYF
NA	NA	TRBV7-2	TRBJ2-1	TGTGCCAGCAGCCCACTTTCCTCCTACAATGAGCAGTTCTTC	CASSPLSSYNEQFF
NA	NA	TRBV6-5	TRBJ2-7	TGTGCCAGCAGTAGACTAGGAAGTCTCGAGCAGTACTTC	CASSRLGSLEQYF
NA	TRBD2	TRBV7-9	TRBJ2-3	TGTGCCAGCAGCTTGGGACTAGCGGGGAGAAACACAGATACGCAGTATTTT	CASSLGLAGRNTDTQYF
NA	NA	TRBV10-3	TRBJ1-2	TGTGCCATCAGCCCAGACAGGTCCGGCTACACCTTC	CAISPDRSGYTF
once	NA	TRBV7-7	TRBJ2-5	TGTGCCAGCAGCTTAGGGCCGCTCCAAGAGACCCAGTACTTC	CASSLGPLQETQYF
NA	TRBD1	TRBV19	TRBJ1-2	TGTGCCAGTACCCCGGTCAGGACAGGCTATGGCTACACCTTC	CASTPVRTGYGYTF
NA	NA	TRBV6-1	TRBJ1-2	TGTGCCAGCAGTGAAATTGCTGGGCTCGCGGGCTATGGCTACACCTTC	CASSEIAGLAGYGYTF
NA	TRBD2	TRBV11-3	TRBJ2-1	TGTGCCAGCAGCTTAGATGGTACCGGACTAGCACCCGATGAGCAGTTCTTC	CASSLDGTGLAPDEQFF
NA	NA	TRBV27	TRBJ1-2	TGTGCCAGCGGGGACGGAGGACGGGTTGGCTACACCTTC	CASGDGGRVGYTF
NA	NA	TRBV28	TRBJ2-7	TGTGCCAGCAGCCTAACCTACGAGCAGTACTTC	CASSLTYEQYF
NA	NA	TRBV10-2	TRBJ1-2	TGCGCCAGCCAGGGGTTTAGCGAAACGAACTATGGCTACACCTTC	CASQGFSETNYGYTF